These T cell receptor beta chains were read from a single sample in a study of blood T cells in healthy people across ages. TCRdb re-derived calls from the 5' RACE reads in MiXCR, one entry per CDR3 protein. The top ten hold roughly 28% of the sample, which has hundreds of thousands of distinct CDR3 sequences, 27% seen once. Sequenced input: blood. The receptors here all came from a woman aged 65 to 85 in good health. The CDR3 runs from the conserved cysteine through the conserved F or W. A D gene is named only where the DNA matches it firmly. Only some rows state a clone size, as once, few, many or a class for expanded clones.

clone size,CDR3 length,D gene,V gene,J gene,CDR3 DNA,CDR3 protein
once,14,-,TRBV28,TRBJ2-1,TGTGCCAGCAGTTTATTTGGTAGGGACAATGAGCAGTTCTTC,CASSLFGRDNEQFF
-,13,TRBD2,TRBV6-2/TRBV6-3,TRBJ2-1,TGTGCCAGCACGGAGCGGGAGAATGGTGAGCAGTTCTTC,CASTERENGEQFF
-,17,-,TRBV7-9,TRBJ1-3,TGTGCCAGCAGCCCTCCTAGCCAGAGGCTCTCTGGAAACACCATATATTTT,CASSPPSQRLSGNTIYF
-,13,-,TRBV10-2,TRBJ2-7,TGCGCCAGCAGTGAATCGGGACTCTACGAGCAGTACTTC,CASSESGLYEQYF
-,12,-,TRBV7-2,TRBJ1-2,TGTGCCAGCAACCAGCTCCGTGGTGGCTACACCTTC,CASNQLRGGYTF
many,13,TRBD2,TRBV2,TRBJ2-7,TGTGCCTTCCGGCGACTAGCGGTCTACGAGCAGTACTTC,CAFRRLAVYEQYF
few,15,TRBD1,TRBV5-1,TRBJ2-3,TGCGCCAGCAGCTTGGCGGGGACAGCCACAGATACGCAGTATTTT,CASSLAGTATDTQYF
-,15,TRBD1,TRBV14,TRBJ2-3,TGTGCCAGCAGCCGGCGGACAGGGTTCGCGGATACGCAGTATTTT,CASSRRTGFADTQYF
few,15,-,TRBV5-1,TRBJ2-5,TGCGCCAGCAGCTTGGAACCGGGAAGTCAAGAGACCCAGTACTTC,CASSLEPGSQETQYF
-,13,-,TRBV7-2,TRBJ2-7,TGTGCCAGCAGCTTAGACAGTACCCACGAGCAGTACTTC,CASSLDSTHEQYF
-,14,-,TRBV29-1,TRBJ1-3,TGCAGCGTTGCTCCCTTGCCCGGCGGAAACACCATATATTTT,CSVAPLPGGNTIYF
few,16,-,TRBV20-1,TRBJ1-6,TGCAGTGCTAGACCCGGGGGCAACTCCTATAATTCACCCCTCCACTTT,CSARPGGNSYNSPLHF
-,14,-,TRBV28,TRBJ2-5,TGTGCCAGCACCTCCGGGACATCCGAAGAGACCCAGTACTTC,CASTSGTSEETQYF
-,12,-,TRBV29-1,TRBJ2-5,TGCAGCGGGGGGCAGTCCCAAGAGACCCAGTACTTC,CSGGQSQETQYF
few,14,TRBD1,TRBV7-2,TRBJ1-2,TGTGCCAGCAGCTTAGGGGACAGGCAAAATGGCTACACCTTC,CASSLGDRQNGYTF
-,14,-,TRBV5-1,TRBJ2-4,TGCGCCAGCAGCTTGCTGGGGGCGGAAAACATTCAGTACTTC,CASSLLGAENIQYF
-,17,TRBD1,TRBV14,TRBJ2-1,TGTGCCAGCAGCCAAGATAGGGACAGGGGTTTCCACAATGAGCAGTTCTTC,CASSQDRDRGFHNEQFF
-,13,-,TRBV18,TRBJ1-4,TGTGCCAGCTCGCGGTCAGAGAATGAAAAACTGTTTTTT,CASSRSENEKLFF
many,13,-,TRBV7-2,TRBJ2-2,TGTGCCAGCAGCTTGCAGTATACCGGGGAGCTGTTTTTT,CASSLQYTGELFF
few,11,-,TRBV13,TRBJ1-5,TGTGCCAGCAGCTCTGATCAGCCCCAGCATTTT,CASSSDQPQHF
few,13,TRBD2,TRBV6-1,TRBJ2-7,TGTGCCAGCAGGCGGGAGCGGTACTACGAGCAGTACTTC,CASRRERYYEQYF
-,14,TRBD2,TRBV20-1,TRBJ2-1,TGCAGTGCTAGTCTTCTAGCGGGAGGTCATGAGCAGTTCTTC,CSASLLAGGHEQFF
few,11,-,TRBV5-6,TRBJ2-1,TGTGCCAGCAGCTTTTTGGATGAGCAGTTCTTC,CASSFLDEQFF
-,15,TRBD1,TRBV27,TRBJ2-7,TGTGCCAGCAGGGGACAGGGGAACGGAGCCTACGAGCAGTACTTC,CASRGQGNGAYEQYF
-,17,TRBD2,TRBV20-1,TRBJ2-5,TGCAGTGCTTCCCGCGGGGGGGTAGCGGGGAAAACTGGTGAGCAGTACTTC,CSASRGGVAGKTGEQYF
few,15,-,TRBV3-1,TRBJ1-6,TGTGCCAGCAGCCTAGATTCAGGCCCAAATTCACCCCTCCACTTT,CASSLDSGPNSPLHF
few,16,-,TRBV7-2,TRBJ1-2,TGTGCCAGCAGCTTAGGCATGGCAGGGCGAGTCTACGGCTACACCTTC,CASSLGMAGRVYGYTF
few,15,TRBD1,TRBV20-1,TRBJ2-7,TGCAGTGCGGATCCCCTGGGACAGGGTGTACGCGAGCAGTACTTC,CSADPLGQGVREQYF
few,13,-,TRBV28,TRBJ1-6,TGTGCCAGTTTGGGCTCCTATAATTCACCCCTCCACTTT,CASLGSYNSPLHF
-,17,-,TRBV7-9,TRBJ2-5,TGTGCCAGCAGCGCCTCCCCCATATCAGCTGGCGGGAAGACCCAGTACTTC,CASSASPISAGGKTQYF
-,18,-,TRBV14,TRBJ2-1,TGTGCCAGCAGCCCTCAGATTTCCCCGGGGAAGGGGTACAATGAGCAGTTCTTC,CASSPQISPGKGYNEQFF
once,17,-,TRBV7-2,TRBJ1-2,TGTGCCAGCAGCCCCAACTACGATGAGGGACGGATCTATGGCTACACCTTC,CASSPNYDEGRIYGYTF
many,16,-,TRBV20-1,TRBJ2-5,TGCAGTGCTAGAGGTCAGAGGACCGCGTACCAAGAGACCCAGTACTTC,CSARGQRTAYQETQYF
few,15,TRBD2,TRBV9,TRBJ2-5,TGTGCCAGCAGCGTAAGGGCTAGCGGGAGGGAGACCCAGTACTTC,CASSVRASGRETQYF
-,17,-,TRBV20-1,TRBJ2-1,TGCAGTGCTAGAGATCGCCCAAGGGCGGGTTTGTACAATGAGCAGTTCTTC,CSARDRPRAGLYNEQFF
-,16,TRBD1,TRBV7-2,TRBJ2-5,TGTGCCAGCAGCTCCTCCGGGACAGAAGAAGGAGAGACCCAGTACTTC,CASSSSGTEEGETQYF
many,12,-,TRBV12-3/TRBV12-4,TRBJ2-1,TGTGCCAGCAGACCCGAAAAACAGGAGCAGTTCTTC,CASRPEKQEQFF
-,16,TRBD2,TRBV27,TRBJ2-5,TGTGCCAGCAGTGCCGAGAGCGGGAGAACGGAAGAGACCCAGTACTTC,CASSAESGRTEETQYF
-,14,-,TRBV5-1,TRBJ1-6,TGCGCCAGCAGCGCGGCCCCCGGGGATTCACCCCTCCACTTT,CASSAAPGDSPLHF
few,15,TRBD1,TRBV20-1,TRBJ1-5,TGCAGTGCCCTACCCGGGACAGGGGGAGACCAGCCCCAGCATTTT,CSALPGTGGDQPQHF
-,15,TRBD1,TRBV20-1,TRBJ2-1,TGCAGTGCTAAATCTGACAGGGGGCGCCTGACTGAGCAGTTCTTC,CSAKSDRGRLTEQFF
-,14,-,TRBV28,TRBJ1-1,TGTGCCAGCACCGCTACAGGGCGATTCACTGAAGCTTTCTTT,CASTATGRFTEAFF
-,16,-,TRBV7-2,TRBJ2-2,TGTGCCAGCAGCTTCCGCTCTGGGTCAAACACCGGGGAGCTGTTTTTT,CASSFRSGSNTGELFF
-,16,-,TRBV6-5,TRBJ1-6,TGTGCCAGCAGTTACTCGTTCACGGGGGGAGGGTCACCCCTCCACTTT,CASSYSFTGGGSPLHF
few,17,-,TRBV7-9,TRBJ1-3,TGTGCCAGCAGCTCAAACCGGGACATCTTCTCTGGAAACACCATATATTTT,CASSSNRDIFSGNTIYF
few,15,TRBD2,TRBV9,TRBJ2-3,TGTGCCAGCAGCGCGGGACTAGCGGGAGTCGATACGCAGTATTTT,CASSAGLAGVDTQYF
few,14,-,TRBV4-1,TRBJ2-1,TGCGCCAGCAGCCAAGTAGGAGCATACAATGAGCAGTTCTTC,CASSQVGAYNEQFF
few,15,-,TRBV4-1,TRBJ1-5,TGCGCCAGCAGCCAAGAACAGGCGGTTGGCCAGCCCCAGCATTTT,CASSQEQAVGQPQHF
once,11,-,TRBV6-5,TRBJ2-5,TGTGCCAGCCACACTAGGGAGACCCAGTACTTC,CASHTRETQYF
few,13,TRBD1,TRBV6-6,TRBJ1-2,TGTGCCACTAGAGAGGGGGCGGACTATGGCTACACCTTC,CATREGADYGYTF
few,12,-,TRBV29-1,TRBJ2-7,TGCAGCGTTGACGGGACTTCAGGCGAGCAGTACTTC,CSVDGTSGEQYF
-,14,-,TRBV5-1,TRBJ1-3,TGCGCCAGCGCTGCCCGGGGACCGGGAAACACCATATATTTT,CASAARGPGNTIYF
-,16,-,TRBV9,TRBJ2-1,TGTGCCAGCAGCACGCGACGGGAGAGCACCTACAATGAGCAGTTCTTC,CASSTRRESTYNEQFF